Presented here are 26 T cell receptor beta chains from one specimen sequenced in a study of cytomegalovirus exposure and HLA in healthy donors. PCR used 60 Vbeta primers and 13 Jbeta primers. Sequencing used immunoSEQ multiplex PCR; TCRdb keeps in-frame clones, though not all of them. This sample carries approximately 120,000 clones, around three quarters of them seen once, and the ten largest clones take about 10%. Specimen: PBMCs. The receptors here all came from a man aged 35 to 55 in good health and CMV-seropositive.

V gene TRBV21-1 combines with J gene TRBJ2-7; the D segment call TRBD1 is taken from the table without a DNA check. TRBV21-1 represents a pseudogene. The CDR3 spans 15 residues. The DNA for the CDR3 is TGTGCCAGCTCCCGCCCCTGGCAACACTCCTACGAGCAGTACTTC. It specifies CASSRPWQHSYEQYF.

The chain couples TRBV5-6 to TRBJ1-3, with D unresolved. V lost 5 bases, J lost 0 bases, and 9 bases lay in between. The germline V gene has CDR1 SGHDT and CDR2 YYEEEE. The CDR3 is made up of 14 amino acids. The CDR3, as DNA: TGTGCCAGCAGATCTGTCCTCTCTGGAAACACCATATATTTT. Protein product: CASRSVLSGNTIYF.

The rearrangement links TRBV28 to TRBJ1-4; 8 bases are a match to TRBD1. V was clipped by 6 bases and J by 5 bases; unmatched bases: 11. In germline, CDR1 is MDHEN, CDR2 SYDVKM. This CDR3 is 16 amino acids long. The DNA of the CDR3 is TGTGCCAGCAGACCTCACAGGACAGGGTGGAATGAAAAACTGTTTTTT. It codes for CASRPHRTGWNEKLFF.

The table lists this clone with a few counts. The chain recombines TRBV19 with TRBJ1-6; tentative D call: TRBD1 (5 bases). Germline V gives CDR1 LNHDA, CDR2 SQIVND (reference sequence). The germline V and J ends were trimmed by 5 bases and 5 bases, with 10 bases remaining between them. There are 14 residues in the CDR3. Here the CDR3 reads CASSSQGDNSPLHF. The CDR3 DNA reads TGTGCCAGTAGTTCCCAGGGTGATAATTCACCCCTCCACTTT.

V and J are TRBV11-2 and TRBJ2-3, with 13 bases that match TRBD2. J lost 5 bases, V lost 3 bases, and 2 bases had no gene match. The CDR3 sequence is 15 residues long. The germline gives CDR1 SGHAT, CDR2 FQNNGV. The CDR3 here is CASSLTSGGIDTQYF. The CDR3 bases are TGTGCCAGCAGCTTGACTAGCGGGGGGATAGATACGCAGTATTTT.

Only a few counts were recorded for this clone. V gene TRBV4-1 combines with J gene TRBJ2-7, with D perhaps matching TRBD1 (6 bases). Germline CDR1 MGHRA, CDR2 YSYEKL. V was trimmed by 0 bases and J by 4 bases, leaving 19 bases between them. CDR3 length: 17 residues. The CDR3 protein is CASSQEYDVTGEYEQYF. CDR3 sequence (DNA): TGCGCCAGCAGCCAAGAGTACGACGTGACAGGAGAATACGAGCAGTACTTC.

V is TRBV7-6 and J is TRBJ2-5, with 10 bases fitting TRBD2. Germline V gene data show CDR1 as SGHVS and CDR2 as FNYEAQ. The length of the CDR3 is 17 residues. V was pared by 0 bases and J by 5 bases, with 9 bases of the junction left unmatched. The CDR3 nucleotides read TGTGCCAGCAGCTTAGCGGGGGGTAGCGGGGGGACGGAGACCCAGTACTTC. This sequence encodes CASSLAGGSGGTETQYF.

The CDR3 coding sequence is TGTGCCAGCAGCTTAGAAGAGGGTTCCTACAATGAGCAGTTCTTC. Its protein is CASSLEEGSYNEQFF. This chain links TRBV7-8 with TRBJ2-1, with D possibly TRBD2 on 5 matching bases. V was clipped by 1 base and J by 1 base, with 8 bases between them. The CDR3 runs to 15 residues. The germline V gene encodes CDR1 SGHVS and CDR2 FQNEAQ.

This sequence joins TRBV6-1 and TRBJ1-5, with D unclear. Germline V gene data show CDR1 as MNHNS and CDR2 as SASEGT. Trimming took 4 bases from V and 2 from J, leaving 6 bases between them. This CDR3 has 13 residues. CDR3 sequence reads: CASSVTGNQPQHF. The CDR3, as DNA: TGTGCCAGCAGTGTAACAGGCAATCAGCCCCAGCATTTT.

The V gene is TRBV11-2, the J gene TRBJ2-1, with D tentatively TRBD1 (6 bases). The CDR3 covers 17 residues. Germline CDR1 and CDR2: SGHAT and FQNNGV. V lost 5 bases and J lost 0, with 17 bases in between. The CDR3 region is CASSHRGQLSSYNEQFF. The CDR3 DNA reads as TGTGCCAGCAGCCATAGAGGACAGCTGAGCTCCTACAATGAGCAGTTCTTC.

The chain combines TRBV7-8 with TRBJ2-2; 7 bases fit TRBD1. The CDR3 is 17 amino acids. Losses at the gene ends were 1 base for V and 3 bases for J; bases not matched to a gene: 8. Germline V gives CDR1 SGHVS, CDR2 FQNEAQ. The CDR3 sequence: CASSLGPGGFDTGELFF. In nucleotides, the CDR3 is TGTGCCAGCAGCTTAGGGCCAGGGGGTTTCGACACCGGGGAGCTGTTTTTT. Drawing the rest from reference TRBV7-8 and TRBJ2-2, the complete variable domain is GAGVSQSPRYKVAKRGQDVALRCDPISGHVSLFWYQQALGQGPEFLTYFQNEAQLDKSGLPSDRFFAERPEGSVSTLKIQRTQQEDSAVYLCASSLGPGGFDTGELFFGEGSRLTVL.

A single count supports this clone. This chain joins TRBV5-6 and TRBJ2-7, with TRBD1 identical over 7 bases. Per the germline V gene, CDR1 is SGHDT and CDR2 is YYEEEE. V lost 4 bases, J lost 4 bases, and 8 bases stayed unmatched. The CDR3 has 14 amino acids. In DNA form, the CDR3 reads TGTGCCAGCAGCCCGGGACAGTTTGATTACGAGCAGTACTTC. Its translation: CASSPGQFDYEQYF. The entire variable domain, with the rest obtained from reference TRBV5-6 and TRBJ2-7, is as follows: DAGVTQSPTHLIKTRGQQVTLRCSPKSGHDTVSWYQQALGQGPQFIFQYYEEEERQRGNFPDRFSGHQFPNYSSELNVNALLLGDSALYLCASSPGQFDYEQYFGPGTRLTVT.

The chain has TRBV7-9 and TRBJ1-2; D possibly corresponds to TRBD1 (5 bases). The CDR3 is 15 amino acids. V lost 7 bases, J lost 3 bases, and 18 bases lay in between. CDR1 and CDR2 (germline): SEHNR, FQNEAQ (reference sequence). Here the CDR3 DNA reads TGTGCCAGCACCGACCCCGCCGACAGCTACTATGGCTACACCTTC. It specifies CASTDPADSYYGYTF.

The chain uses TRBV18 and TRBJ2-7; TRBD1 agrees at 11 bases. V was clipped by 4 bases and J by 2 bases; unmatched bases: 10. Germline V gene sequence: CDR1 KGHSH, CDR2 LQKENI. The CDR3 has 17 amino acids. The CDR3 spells CASSQQDRGRVTYEQYF. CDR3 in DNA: TGTGCCAGCTCACAGCAGGACAGGGGGCGGGTCACCTACGAGCAGTACTTC.

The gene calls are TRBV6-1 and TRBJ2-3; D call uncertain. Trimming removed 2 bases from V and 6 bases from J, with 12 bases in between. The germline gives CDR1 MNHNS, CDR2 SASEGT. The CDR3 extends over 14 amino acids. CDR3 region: CASSEKLAVDTQYF. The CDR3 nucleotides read TGTGCCAGCAGTGAAAAGCTCGCGGTGGATACGCAGTATTTT.

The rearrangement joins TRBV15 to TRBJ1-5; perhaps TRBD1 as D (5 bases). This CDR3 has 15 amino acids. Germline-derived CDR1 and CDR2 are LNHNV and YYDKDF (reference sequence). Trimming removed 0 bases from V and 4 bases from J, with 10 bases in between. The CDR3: CATSREGARNQPQHF. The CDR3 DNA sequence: TGTGCCACCAGCAGAGAAGGGGCGCGGAATCAGCCCCAGCATTTT.

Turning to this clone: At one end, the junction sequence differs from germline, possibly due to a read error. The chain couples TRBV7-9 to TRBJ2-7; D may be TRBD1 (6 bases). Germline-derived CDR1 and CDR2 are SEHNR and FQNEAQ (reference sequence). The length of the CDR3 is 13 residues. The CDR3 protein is CSSSLLQGYEQYF. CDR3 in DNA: TGTTCCAGCAGCTTATTACAGGGTTACGAGCAGTACTTC.

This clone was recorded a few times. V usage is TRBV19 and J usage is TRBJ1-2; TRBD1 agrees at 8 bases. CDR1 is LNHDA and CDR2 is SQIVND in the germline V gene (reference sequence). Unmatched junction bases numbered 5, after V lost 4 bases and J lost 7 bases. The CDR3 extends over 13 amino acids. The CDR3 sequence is CASSTDRDRGYTF. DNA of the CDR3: TGTGCCAGTAGTACGGACAGGGATCGTGGCTACACCTTC.

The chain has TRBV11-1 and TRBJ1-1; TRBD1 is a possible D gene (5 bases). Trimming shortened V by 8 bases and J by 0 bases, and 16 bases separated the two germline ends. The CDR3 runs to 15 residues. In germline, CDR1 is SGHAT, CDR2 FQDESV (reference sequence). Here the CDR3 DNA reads TGTGCCAGCTCTCCGGACAAGACAATGAACACTGAAGCTTTCTTT. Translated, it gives CASSPDKTMNTEAFF.

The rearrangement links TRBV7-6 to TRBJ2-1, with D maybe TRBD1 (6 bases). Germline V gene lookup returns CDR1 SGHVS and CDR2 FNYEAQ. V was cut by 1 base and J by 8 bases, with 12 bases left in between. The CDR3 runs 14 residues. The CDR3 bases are TGTGCCAGCAGCTTAGACAGGGTGTCGGATGAGCAGTTCTTC. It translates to CASSLDRVSDEQFF.

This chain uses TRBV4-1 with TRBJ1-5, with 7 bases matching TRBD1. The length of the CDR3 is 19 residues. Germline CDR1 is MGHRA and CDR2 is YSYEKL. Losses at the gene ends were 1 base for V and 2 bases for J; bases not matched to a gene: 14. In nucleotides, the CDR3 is TGCGCCAGCAGCCAAGTTTTTAGTCTCAGACAGGGCGGCAATCAGCCCCAGCATTTT. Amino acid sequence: CASSQVFSLRQGGNQPQHF.

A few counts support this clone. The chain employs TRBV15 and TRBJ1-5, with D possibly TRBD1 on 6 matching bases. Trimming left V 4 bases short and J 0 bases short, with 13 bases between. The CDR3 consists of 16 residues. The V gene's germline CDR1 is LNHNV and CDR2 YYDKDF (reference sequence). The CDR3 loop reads CATSKDQGYSNQPQHF. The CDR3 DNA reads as TGTGCCACCAGCAAGGATCAGGGGTATAGCAATCAGCCCCAGCATTTT.

The chain's CDR3 is CASSVTPGEGQETQYF. CDR3 sequence (DNA): TGTGCCAGCAGCGTAACTCCCGGGGAGGGCCAAGAGACCCAGTACTTC. The chain links TRBV9 to TRBJ2-5, with 7 positions matching TRBD2. CDR3 length equals 16 residues. CDR1 is SGDLS and CDR2 is YYNGEE in the germline V gene. Trimming removed 1 base from V and 1 base from J; junction bases left unmatched: 7.

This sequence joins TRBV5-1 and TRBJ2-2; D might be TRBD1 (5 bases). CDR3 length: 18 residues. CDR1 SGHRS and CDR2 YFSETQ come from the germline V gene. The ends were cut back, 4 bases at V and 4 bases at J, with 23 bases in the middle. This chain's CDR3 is CASSRLNPGQGSTGELFF. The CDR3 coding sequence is TGCGCCAGCAGCCGACTCAACCCCGGGCAGGGAAGCACCGGGGAGCTGTTTTTT.

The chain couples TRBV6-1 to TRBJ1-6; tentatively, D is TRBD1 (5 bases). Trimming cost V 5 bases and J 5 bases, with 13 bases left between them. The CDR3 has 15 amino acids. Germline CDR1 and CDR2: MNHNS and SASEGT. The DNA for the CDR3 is TGTGCCAGCAGTCTCACGACGGGGGATAATTCACCCCTCCACTTT. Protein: CASSLTTGDNSPLHF.

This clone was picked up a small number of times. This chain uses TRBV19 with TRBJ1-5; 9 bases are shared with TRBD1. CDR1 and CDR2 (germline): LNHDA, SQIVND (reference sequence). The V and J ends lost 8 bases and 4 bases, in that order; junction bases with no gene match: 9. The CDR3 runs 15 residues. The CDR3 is CASLGDRVRNQPQHF. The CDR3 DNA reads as TGTGCCAGTTTGGGGGACAGGGTAAGGAATCAGCCCCAGCATTTT.